The sequence of this T cell receptor (beta chain) was determined in a study of blood T cell repertoires in COVID-19 (dated by TCRdb to 2020 to 2021). Background for the entire study: The collaborator samples originated in the United States, Italy and Spain and spanned the acute and convalescent phases of COVID-19. The material from the prospective study consisted of cDNA or gDNA derived from T cells, B-cell-depleted T cells, or PBMCs. Nearly every sample came with metadata listing a de-identified subject ID, COVID-19 status, age in years and sex. HLA class I and class II types, where available, came from metadata supplied by the sample provider rather than from assay-based typing. A freely available public database, intended as a resource for researchers studying the immune response to SARS-CoV-2, is where the repertoires were released. Samples came from the ongoing ImmuneRACE study (first 160 participants) plus 1,254 subjects from 6 global collaborators. Subjects who had been exposed to COVID-19, were actively infected with it, or had recovered from it provided the deeply sampled blood TCRbeta repertoires that made up the dataset. Overall study outcomes, separate from this receptor: The quantity of clinical and demographic metadata differed by source and by participant and was supplied without curation.

Whole blood was collected in K2EDTA tubes by collaborating institutions according to the institutions' own protocols. For TCRbeta analysis, collaborator samples were shipped as frozen whole blood, as isolated PBMCs, or as DNA extracted from either sample type. Of note for this clone: No cognate antigen has been identified for it. No base quality values were provided; no much bigger clone lies one nucleotide off.

The immunoSEQ Assay, a bias-controlled multiplex PCR, was used to amplify TCRbeta CDR3 regions from genomic DNA. As for the authors' bioinformatics: The number of nucleated cells in each sample was estimated by amplification of reference gene primers within the assay. Sequence reads were collapsed and filtered to measure the absolute abundance of every unique TCRbeta CDR3 rearrangement. For each sample, productive Simpson clonality was calculated as the square root of Simpson's diversity index across productive rearrangements. The source is immuneACCESS, and TCRdb retained only in-frame sequences with V and J called. Part of the clones is not carried over; for the studies checked, unresolved V genes explain less than half of this, and the remainder is unexplained. The DNA gave D and trimming, while V, J and clone size come from that table. Recorded for this sample are about 210,000 clones; around three quarters of them occurred a single time. More than 7% of the sample lies in the top ten.

This TCR was recovered from a woman aged 70-85 years with acute or convalescent COVID-19. The sample consisted of peripheral blood.

This receptor carries the CDR3 CASSLGSGATYEKLFF. The DNA sequence is given as TGTGCCAGCAGCTTAGGGTCAGGGGCCACTTATGAAAAACTGTTTTTT. Rearrangement joined TRBV11-2 to TRBJ1-4; the D segment could be TRBD1, given 6 matching bases. Its CDR3 holds 16 amino acids, cysteine through phenylalanine. CDR3 DNA is the only sequence kept; it has 48 bases, read in frame from the first base. The germline V gene encodes CDR1 SGHAT and CDR2 FQNNGV. Trimming removed 1 base from V and 6 bases from J, leaving 15 bases between the germline ends.